This TCR beta chain was recorded in a study of T cells in Graves' hyperthyroidism and ophthalmopathy. Study-level background: Peripheral blood was secured at the point of initial diagnosis, before any treatment.

Findings and limits, study-wide: Patients with ophthalmopathy were separated from those with stable hyperthyroidism by a 13 V-J model. Clonotypes that were expanded in thyroid above 0.001 mostly appeared in blood too.

This CDR3 is built from 15 residues. CDR1 and CDR2 (germline): MNHNS, SASEGT. Unmatched junction bases numbered 2, after V lost 0 bases and J lost 4 bases. Orbital computed tomography and thyroid ultrasound, together with serum TRAb and thyroxine and clinical symptoms, were used for diagnoses. On this clonotype itself: Its antigen is undetermined.

RNA transcripts provided the source from which TCR beta CDR3 regions were amplified. TCR CDR3 regions were first amplified by RT-PCR with HTBI primers. One entry per CDR3 protein results from TCRdb running MiXCR on the multiplex PCR reads. The data show some 270,000 distinct CDR3 sequences, less than 15% seen once. The chain uses TRBV6-1 and TRBJ1-4; 7 nucleotides match TRBD1. Material for sequencing was blood. This clonotype was sampled from a woman in her twenties or thirties with Graves' hyperthyroidism that later progressed to Graves' ophthalmopathy. The CDR3 DNA reads TGTGCCAGCAGTGAAGCGACAGGGATTAATGAAAAACTGTTTTTT. This translates into CASSEATGINEKLFF.